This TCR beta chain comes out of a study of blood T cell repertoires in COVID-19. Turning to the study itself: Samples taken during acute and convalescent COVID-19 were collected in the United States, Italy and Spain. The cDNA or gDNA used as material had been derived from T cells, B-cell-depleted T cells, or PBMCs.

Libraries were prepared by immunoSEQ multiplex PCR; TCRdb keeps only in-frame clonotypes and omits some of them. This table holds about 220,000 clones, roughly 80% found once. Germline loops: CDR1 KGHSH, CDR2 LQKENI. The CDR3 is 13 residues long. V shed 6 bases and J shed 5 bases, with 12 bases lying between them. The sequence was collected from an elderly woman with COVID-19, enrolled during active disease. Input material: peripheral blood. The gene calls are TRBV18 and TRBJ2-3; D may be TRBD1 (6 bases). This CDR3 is CASSPSRGDTQYF. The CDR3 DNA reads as TGTGCCAGCTCGCCTAGCAGGGGAGATACGCAGTATTTT.